This T cell receptor (beta chain) stems from a study of blood T cell repertoires in COVID-19. Study-level background: Samples of COVID-19 (acute and convalescent) were obtained from the United States, Italy and Spain. Nucleic acid was either cDNA or gDNA, and it came from T cells, B-cell-depleted T cells, or PBMCs.

Authors' analysis steps: Reference gene primer amplification yielded estimated nucleated cell counts. Method: immunoSEQ multiplex PCR; TCRdb's copy keeps in-frame clones and lacks some. The V and J calls and clone size come from that table; D and trimming were worked out from the DNA. The sample has tens of thousands of clones; roughly 80% are singletons. The germline V gene encodes CDR1 SGHTA and CDR2 FQGTGA. The J segment lost 8 bases and the V segment lost 4 bases, leaving 6 bases of the junction unmatched. The CDR3 has 15 amino acids. The TCR sequence derives from a human donor in a cohort sampled during active or convalescent COVID-19. V usage is TRBV7-3 and J usage is TRBJ2-1, with 12 nucleotides matching TRBD2. Sequences were obtained from peripheral blood. The CDR3 spells CASSSSGGEVDEQFF. Here the CDR3 DNA reads TGTGCCAGCAGCTCTAGCGGGGGGGAGGTAGATGAGCAGTTCTTC.